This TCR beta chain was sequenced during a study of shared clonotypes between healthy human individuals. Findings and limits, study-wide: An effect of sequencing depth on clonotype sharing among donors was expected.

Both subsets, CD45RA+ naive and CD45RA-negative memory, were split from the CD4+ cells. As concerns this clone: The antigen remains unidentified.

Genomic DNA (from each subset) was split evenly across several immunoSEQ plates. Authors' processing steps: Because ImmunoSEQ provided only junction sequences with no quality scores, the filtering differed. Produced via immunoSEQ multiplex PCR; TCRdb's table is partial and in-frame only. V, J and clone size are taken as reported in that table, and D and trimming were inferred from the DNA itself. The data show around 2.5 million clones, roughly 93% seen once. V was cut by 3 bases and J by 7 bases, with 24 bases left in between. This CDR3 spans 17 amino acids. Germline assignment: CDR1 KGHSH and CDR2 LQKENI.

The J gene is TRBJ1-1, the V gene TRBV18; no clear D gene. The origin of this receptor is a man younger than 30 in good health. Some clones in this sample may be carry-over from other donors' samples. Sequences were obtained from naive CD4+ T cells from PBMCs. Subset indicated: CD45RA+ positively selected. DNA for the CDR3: TGTGCCAGCTCACCGACGGTGTCTCACCTTAACCCCCGTGAAGCTTTCTTT. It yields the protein CASSPTVSHLNPREAFF.